This TCR beta chain was sequenced in a study of shared clonotypes between healthy human individuals. Some 30,000 T cell genomes, or around 180 ng DNA, went into the sorted-subset replicate PCRs. The method was immunoSEQ multiplex PCR; TCRdb's version includes in-frame clones alone and lacks a portion of them. The data hold a few million clones, with 90% to 95% observed a single time. There were only Caucasian adults among the donors, and all lived in Nashville, Tennessee. Trimming removed 7 bases from V and 8 bases from J, with 8 bases in between. The CDR3 runs to 10 residues. Germline CDR1 DFQATT, CDR2 SNEGSKA (reference sequence).

The sequencing sample was made of naive CD4+ T cells from PBMCs. This sample's subset: CD45RA+ positively selected. The clonotype was recovered from a man in his late teens or twenties in good health. Some clones in this sample may be carry-over from other donors' samples. The chain has TRBV20-1 and TRBJ1-4; D unresolved. The CDR3 DNA reads TGCAGTGGTTTTCGGGAAAAACTGTTTTTT. Protein product: CSGFREKLFF.